The sequence of this T cell receptor beta chain was determined in a study of early T cells in non-severe SARS-CoV-2 infection (dated by TCRdb to about 2021). Notes on the research overall: Because TCR sequencing was done on bulk RNA from unsorted whole blood, the alpha and beta chains could not be paired. Study-wide conclusions, independent of this receptor: VDJdb matching was skewed toward anti-spike CD8 responses, so virus-specific expansions were likely underestimated and private and CD4 specificities were missed.

CDR1 and CDR2 were assigned from the germline V gene (reference sequence) as DFQATT and SNEGSKA. V was cut back by 1 base and J by 6 bases, leaving a gap of 13 bases between them. There are 14 amino acids in the CDR3, from cysteine to phenylalanine inclusive. CDR3 DNA is the only sequence kept; it has 42 bases, read in frame from the first base. With regard to this clonotype: Its antigen is not yet known. No much larger clone is present one base from it, and per-base qualities are unavailable.

A case-control design nested within a healthcare worker cohort in London, UK, was used, with weekly nasopharyngeal swab PCR tests and blood sampling performed. Healthcare workers were recruited between 23 and 31 March 2020, during the week of the UK lockdown, and were followed weekly for up to about 15 weeks. The library came from 5' RACE. Sequencer: NextSeq 500. In the TCR library protocol, unique molecular identifiers were attached to individual cDNA molecules to correct for PCR bias and sequencing error. Both TCR alpha and beta chains were sequenced, and tight co-correlation was observed between alpha and beta sequence abundances in each sample. For the original study's pipeline: Decombinator V4 was used to annotate the V gene, J gene and CDR3 of the TCR sequences. Expanded TCRs were defined as changing significantly between any two time points under a Poisson model with p below 0.0001. TCR abundances were normalised to the total number of TCRs sequenced in each sample and reported as counts per million. TRAV1-2 paired with TRAJ12, TRAJ20 or TRAJ33 defined MAIT TCRs, while TRAV10 paired with TRAJ18 defined iNKT TCRs. VDJdb, accessed 1 November 2021, was searched for CMV, EBV and SARS-CoV-2 annotated TCRs, excluding TCRs annotated for multiple antigens. TCRdb itself trimmed the public reads at Q25 with fastp, ran MiXCR and retained productive beta chains. Each entry is one CDR3 protein sequence, shown with its most common DNA and genes. TCRdb, rather than the study authors, made the V and J calls. Within this sample are some 110,000 distinct CDR3 sequences, with 15% of them counted one time only. Of the sample, roughly 22% is held by the ten largest clones.

Sequenced material: whole blood. The TCR originated in an adult who was a healthcare worker with PCR-confirmed SARS-CoV-2 infection or an uninfected control (not recorded which). In this chain, TRBV20-1 is recombined with TRBJ2-1; the D segment could be TRBD2, given 5 matching bases. The CDR3 has the sequence CSARVYGEFNEQFF. The nucleotide sequence reads as follows: TGCAGTGCTAGAGTTTACGGGGAGTTCAATGAGCAGTTCTTC.